Given below is one TCR beta chain in context. Its antigen is currently unknown. This specimen comes from a study of T cells in localized non-small cell lung cancer. Repertoires were generated with immunoSEQ multiplex PCR, while TCRdb's copy carries only in-frame clones and drops some. Of tens of thousands of clones in the sample, roughly 90% were seen once. Broader study findings: Uninvolved adjacent lung, not tumor, had the highest T cell clonality.

The V segment lost 5 bases and the J segment 3 bases; nucleotides outside the gene matches: 11. Germline V lookup: CDR1 SGHTA, CDR2 FQGTGA. This CDR3 comprises 16 residues. Sequenced material: peripheral blood, taken before any cancer treatment. This sequence was found in a woman aged 35 to 69 with stage I lung adenocarcinoma. This chain uses TRBV7-3 with TRBJ2-3; 7 bases match TRBD2. The CDR3 is CASSPAGAPGTDTQYF. The DNA for the CDR3 is TGTGCCAGCAGCCCCGCGGGAGCCCCGGGTACAGATACGCAGTATTTT.